This T cell receptor (beta chain) was retrieved from a study of T cell responses to AZD1222 COVID-19 vaccine. Study results and limitations: Vaccine-associated CD4 TCRs spanned spike, dominant at 160-218 and 743-854.

This CDR3 region has 16 residues. Germline V gene lookup returns CDR1 SSHAT and CDR2 FNYEAQ (reference sequence). Using immunoSEQ multiplex PCR, the repertoire was profiled, and TCRdb retains in-frame clones only, with some absent. The table has about 170,000 clones, 75% to 95% seen once; the top ten hold approximately 1.4%. In regard to this clone: Its antigen is currently unknown. Germline is not matched at one junction end, which may reflect a read error.

Sequencing used peripheral blood, obtained on day 0 of AZD1222 vaccination. The V gene is TRBV7-7, the J gene TRBJ2-5; 8 bases are a match to TRBD2. The TCR comes from an adult in good health. CDR3 DNA sequence: TGTGCTAGCAGCTTAGGTGGGACTAGGGAATGGGAGACCCAGTACTTC. Its protein is CASSLGGTREWETQYF.